This TCR beta chain appears in the sequencing data of a study of CD8+ T cells in alopecia areata. CDR3 length equals 13 residues. V was pared by 11 bases and J by 7 bases, with 13 bases of the junction left unmatched. Germline CDR1 ENHRY, CDR2 SYGVKD. This clone is medium-sized by share. The investigators collected lesional scalp punch biopsies and peripheral blood from alopecia areata patients. Sequencing relied on a cDNA template that was reverse transcribed from extracted RNA. Using immunoSEQ multiplex PCR, the repertoire was profiled, and TCRdb retains in-frame clones only, with some absent. The sample records around 14,000 clones, under 60% being singletons.

The source material was skin, sampled at week 0. The clonotype originates from a human donor with alopecia areata. The J gene is TRBJ2-7, the V gene TRBV10-3; 8 bases are shared with TRBD1. The chain's CDR3 is CASTDRGPDEQYF. The CDR3 DNA follows: TGTGCCTCTACTGACAGGGGCCCGGATGAGCAGTACTTC.